This TCR beta chain stems from a study of T cells in Graves' hyperthyroidism and ophthalmopathy. What was amplified from RNA transcripts were TCR beta CDR3 regions. The TCR CDR3 first-round RT-PCR relied on the HTBI primer set. TCRdb independently ran MiXCR on the multiplex PCR reads; one entry per CDR3 protein. Among approximately 640,000 distinct CDR3 sequences listed, 45% were seen once. This clonotype occurred a few times. A read error may account for a junction end that differs from germline. Exclusion of a patient resulted from uncontrolled infection, other autoimmune disease, pregnancy or lactation. The study based diagnoses on clinical symptoms, serum thyroxine and TRAb, thyroid ultrasound and orbital computed tomography. This receptor was identified in an adult man with Graves' disease, either hyperthyroidism or ophthalmopathy (not recorded which). Material for sequencing was peripheral blood or thyroid tissue (not recorded which).

The CDR3 nucleotides read TGTGCCAGCAGTTTAGCGTTAACGACGAACACTGAAGCTTTCTTT. Translating gives CASSLALTTNTEAFF. V usage is TRBV13 and J usage is TRBJ1-1; D remains ambiguous. From germline, CDR1 is PRHDT and CDR2 FYEKMQ (reference sequence). The CDR3 is 15 amino acids.